Listed here are 32 T cell receptor beta chains from one sample, sequenced in a study of shared clonotypes between healthy human individuals. Positive CCR7 selection of CD45RO-negative cells yielded the naive CD8 cells, and terminally differentiated effector memory CD45RA+ cells were excluded. Libraries were prepared by immunoSEQ multiplex PCR; TCRdb keeps only in-frame clonotypes and omits some of them. The repertoire holds more than 2 million clones, with 90% to 95% as singletons. Sequenced sample: naive CD8+ T cells from PBMCs. The receptors were gathered from a man between 18 and 35 years old in good health. Some clones in this sample may be carry-over from other donors' samples.

The chain couples TRBV6-1 to TRBJ2-3; D is unresolved. The germline CDR1 and CDR2 sequences are MNHNS and SASEGT. V was pared by 2 bases and J by 2 bases, with 8 bases between. This CDR3 spans 14 amino acids. CDR3 loop: CASSEPWATDTQYF. CDR3 DNA sequence: TGTGCCAGCAGTGAACCCTGGGCCACAGATACGCAGTATTTT.

In this sample, this clone turned up once. The CDR3 sequence is CASTSWQNSQETQYF. DNA for the CDR3: TGTGCCAGCACCTCTTGGCAGAACTCACAAGAGACCCAGTACTTC. The chain employs TRBV27 and TRBJ2-5; D not certain. The length of the CDR3 is 15 residues. The V gene's germline CDR1 is MNHEY and CDR2 SMNVEV (reference sequence). Between the trimmed V and J ends, which lost 7 bases and 2 bases, there was a span of 17 bases.

The CDR3, as DNA: TGTGCCAGCAGCTGGGGACAATCCCACGAGCAGTACTTC. Its protein is CASSWGQSHEQYF. The rearrangement links TRBV5-4 to TRBJ2-7, with D perhaps TRBD1 (6 bases). Trimming stripped 3 bases from V and 5 bases from J, with 12 bases between. The CDR3 contains 13 residues. Germline V gene lookup returns CDR1 SGHNT and CDR2 YYREEE (reference sequence).

V gene TRBV10-2 combines with J gene TRBJ2-7, with D perhaps assigned TRBD1 or TRBD2 (5 bases each). V was shortened by 6 bases and J by 0 bases, with 12 bases between the two germline ends. CDR1 is WSHSY, CDR2 SAAADI, per germline. The CDR3 extends over 14 amino acids. CDR3 coding DNA: TGCGCCAGCAGCGGACGAGGGACCTCCTACGAGCAGTACTTC. This translates into CASSGRGTSYEQYF.

This sequence joins TRBV4-1 and TRBJ2-1, with unresolved D. Germline CDR1 is MGHRA and CDR2 is YSYEKL. CDR3 length: 14 residues. Trimming shortened V by 0 bases and J by 7 bases, and 10 bases separated the two germline ends. CDR3 in amino acids: CASSQETVVNEQFF. Here the CDR3 DNA reads TGCGCCAGCAGCCAAGAGACTGTCGTGAATGAGCAGTTCTTC.

Regarding this clone: An end of the junction differs from the germline gene, which may be a read error. The chain employs TRBV29-1 and TRBJ1-1; weak D call: TRBD1 (6 bases). The CDR3 spans 11 residues. CDR1 is SQVTM and CDR2 is ANQGSEA in the germline V gene. The CDR3 sequence is CSVEDRTQGTF. The CDR3 DNA reads TGCAGCGTTGAAGATCGTACACAGGGTACCTTT.

The V gene is TRBV9, the J gene TRBJ2-7; D might be TRBD2 (7 bases). The length of the CDR3 is 16 residues. The V gene lost 2 bases and the J gene lost 7 bases, with 22 bases spanning the gap. In germline, CDR1 is SGDLS, CDR2 YYNGEE. The CDR3 protein is CASSVGQGGLTLEQYF. The CDR3 DNA follows: TGTGCCAGCAGCGTGGGACAAGGGGGACTAACCCTGGAGCAGTACTTC.

This clone has only one observation. CDR3 amino acids: CASSQDREGPFRDTQYF. The CDR3 DNA reads TGCGCCAGCAGCCAAGATAGGGAGGGGCCCTTTCGGGATACGCAGTATTTT. The rearrangement uses TRBV4-3 and TRBJ2-3, with 7 bases that match TRBD2. Germline CDR1 LGHNA, CDR2 YSLEER. The CDR3 runs to 17 residues. Trimming cost V 0 bases and J 6 bases; bases outside gene matches: 12.

The table lists this clone with a count of one. Other DNA sequences within the sample encode an identical CDR3. The rearrangement links TRBV19 to TRBJ2-5; TRBD2 matches at 15 bases. The CDR3 runs 15 residues. J was trimmed by 4 bases and V by 5 bases; bases with no gene match: 2. Germline V gene lookup returns CDR1 LNHDA and CDR2 SQIVND (reference sequence). The CDR3 nucleotides are TGTGCCAGTAGTCCGGGACTAGCGGGAGGAGAGACCCAGTACTTC. It codes for CASSPGLAGGETQYF.

This clone was picked up one time. The V gene is TRBV7-9, the J gene TRBJ1-2; D uncertain. The V end was cut by 5 bases, the J end by 1 base, with 20 bases between. The CDR3 covers 17 residues. Germline CDR1 is SEHNR and CDR2 is FQNEAQ (reference sequence). The CDR3 sequence is CASSPPSSGQLNYGYTF. For the CDR3, the DNA is TGTGCCAGCAGCCCTCCGAGTAGCGGTCAACTTAACTATGGCTACACCTTC.

This clone was found once. The chain is built from TRBV25-1 and TRBJ2-3; 8 bases line up with TRBD1. The CDR3 totals 13 residues. CDR1 is MGHDK and CDR2 is SYGVNS in the germline V gene. The J segment lost 4 bases and the V segment lost 7 bases, leaving 4 bases of the junction unmatched. CDR3 nucleotide sequence: TGTGCCAGCACCCAGGGGGCCTCAGATACGCAGTATTTT. Translated, it gives CASTQGASDTQYF. Full variable domain (missing parts from reference TRBV25-1 and TRBJ2-3): EADIYQTPRYLVIGTGKKITLECSQTMGHDKMYWYQQDPGMELHLIHYSYGVNSTEKGDLSSESTVSRIRTEHFPLTLESARPSHTSQYLCASTQGASDTQYFGPGTRLTVL.

J is TRBJ1-5 and V is TRBV7-2; possibly TRBD1 for D (5 bases). Trimming pared 1 base from V and 9 bases from J, leaving 13 bases between. The CDR3 consists of 14 residues. Germline CDR1 and CDR2: SGHTA and FQGNSA. This CDR3 is CASSLGVERGPQHF. DNA of the CDR3: TGTGCCAGCAGCTTAGGCGTGGAGAGGGGGCCCCAGCATTTT.

Remarks on this clone: This same CDR3 is encoded by further DNA sequences in the sample. This chain uses TRBV27 with TRBJ2-1; 11 bases align to TRBD2. Trimming at V came to 3 bases and at J to 4 bases, leaving 2 bases not matched to a gene. The germline gives CDR1 MNHEY, CDR2 SMNVEV (reference sequence). The CDR3 sequence is 15 residues long. DNA of the CDR3: TGTGCCAGCAGTTTGGGGACTAGCGGTTACAATGAGCAGTTCTTC. Translating it yields CASSLGTSGYNEQFF.

The gene calls are TRBV4-2 and TRBJ2-1; 7 nucleotides align to TRBD2. V trimming: 5 bases; J trimming: 7 bases; junction bases outside the gene matches: 11. CDR3 length: 15 amino acids. CDR1 and CDR2 from the germline V gene are LGHNA and YNFKEQ. In DNA form, the CDR3 reads TGTGCCAGCAGCATGGAGGGAGGGCCTCTGAATGAGCAGTTCTTC. Translation gives CASSMEGGPLNEQFF.

CDR3 in DNA: TGCAGCGTTACAGGGGGCATAGGGGAAAAACTGTTTTTT. This gives the protein CSVTGGIGEKLFF. This rearrangement joins TRBV29-1 to TRBJ1-4; 9 bases line up with TRBD1. V shed 5 bases, J shed 8 bases, and the junction held 6 bases outside the gene matches. Germline V gene data show CDR1 as SQVTM and CDR2 as ANQGSEA. This CDR3 comprises 13 residues.

The V gene is TRBV9, the J gene TRBJ2-3; the match to TRBD2 covers 10 bases. Trimming at V came to 4 bases and at J to 2 bases, leaving 4 bases not matched to a gene. This CDR3 spans 15 amino acids. CDR1 and CDR2 (germline): SGDLS, YYNGEE. The CDR3 DNA reads as TGTGCCAGCAGCTCAAGCGGGAGGGCCACAGATACGCAGTATTTT. The encoded protein is CASSSSGRATDTQYF.

The V gene is TRBV7-9, the J gene TRBJ1-2, with a possible D match to TRBD1 (6 bases). The CDR3 contains 15 residues. CDR1 and CDR2 from the germline V gene are SEHNR and FQNEAQ (reference sequence). The V gene lost 7 bases and the J gene lost 3 bases, with 18 bases spanning the gap. In DNA, the CDR3 is TGTGCCAGCACCCCTCCCGGGGGGCTTTACTATGGCTACACCTTC. This codes for CASTPPGGLYYGYTF.

The V and J genes are TRBV4-2 and TRBJ2-7, with TRBD2 matching 9 bases. The germline gives CDR1 LGHNA, CDR2 YNFKEQ. The CDR3 consists of 15 residues. Trimming cost V 2 bases and J 0 bases; bases outside gene matches: 2. The DNA for the CDR3 is TGTGCCAGCAGCCAACTAGCGGGGACCTCCTACGAGCAGTACTTC. Encoded protein: CASSQLAGTSYEQYF.

The rearrangement links TRBV18 to TRBJ1-1, with 10 positions matching TRBD1. V lost 3 bases and J lost 6; bases outside the gene matches: 7. CDR1 and CDR2 from the germline V gene are KGHSH and LQKENI. The CDR3 extends over 15 amino acids. Here the CDR3 reads CASSPRDRGAPEAFF. The CDR3 DNA reads TGTGCCAGCTCACCTCGGGACAGGGGCGCCCCTGAAGCTTTCTTT.

V is TRBV6-5 and J is TRBJ1-4; D not resolved. Germline CDR1 is MNHEY and CDR2 is SVGAGI. Trimming cost V 0 bases and J 8 bases, with 13 bases left between them. CDR3 length equals 15 residues. CDR3 nucleotide sequence: TGTGCCAGCAGTTACTCCGTAGGGAGGAACGAAAAACTGTTTTTT. As protein: CASSYSVGRNEKLFF.

V is TRBV29-1 and J is TRBJ2-3; TRBD2 is a possible D gene (5 bases). The CDR3 is 13 residues long. CDR1 and CDR2 from the germline V gene are SQVTM and ANQGSEA. Between the trimmed V and J ends, which lost 3 bases and 7 bases, there was a span of 14 bases. The CDR3 spells CSVDLKEGNTQYF. The DNA of the CDR3 is TGCAGCGTTGACTTAAAAGAGGGAAATACGCAGTATTTT.

The chain joins TRBV14 to TRBJ2-1; 7 nucleotides agree with TRBD1. The CDR3 consists of 13 residues. CDR1 and CDR2 (germline): SGHDN, FVKESK. J lost 6 bases, V lost 4 bases, and 3 bases had no gene match. The CDR3 region has the DNA TGTGCCAGCAGCCCGGACAGGATCAATGAGCAGTTCTTC. It yields the protein CASSPDRINEQFF.

The chain uses TRBV9 and TRBJ2-1; 11 bases are shared with TRBD2. Germline V CDR1 and CDR2: SGDLS, YYNGEE. The trim removed 2 bases at V and 0 bases at J, leaving 10 bases unmatched. This CDR3 region has 19 residues. CDR3 sequence: CASSVSSGRHGGSYNEQFF. CDR3 nucleotide sequence: TGTGCCAGCAGCGTCTCTAGCGGGAGGCACGGAGGCTCCTACAATGAGCAGTTCTTC.

The chain is built from TRBV28 and TRBJ2-7; perhaps TRBD2 as D (6 bases). This CDR3 has 15 amino acids. Germline CDR1 is MDHEN and CDR2 is SYDVKM. V was trimmed by 3 bases and J by 6 bases, leaving 18 bases between them. In DNA, the CDR3 is TGTGCCAGCAGTTTCCCCGCGGGGAGAGCGGGCGAGCAGTACTTC. Translated: CASSFPAGRAGEQYF.

The genes are TRBV9 and TRBJ2-5; 8 bases fit TRBD2. Germline CDR1 and CDR2: SGDLS and YYNGEE. This CDR3 has 14 residues. With 2 bases clipped from V and 5 bases from J, the junction kept 5 bases outside the gene matches. The CDR3 DNA reads TGTGCCAGCAGCGTGAGGGGCGGGAGGGAGACCCAGTACTTC. This encodes CASSVRGGRETQYF. The whole variable domain, filled in from reference TRBV9 and TRBJ2-5, reads DSGVTQTPKHLITATGQRVTLRCSPRSGDLSVYWYQQSLDQGLQFLIQYYNGEERAKGNILERFSAQQFPDLHSELNLSSLELGDSALYFCASSVRGGRETQYFGPGTRLLVL.

A word on this clone: The sample has other DNA sequences that encode this CDR3 too. The chain couples TRBV19 to TRBJ2-1; 13 bases match TRBD2. The ends lost 4 bases at V and 3 bases at J; junction bases unmatched: 3. Germline V lookup: CDR1 LNHDA, CDR2 SQIVND (reference sequence). The CDR3 sequence is 16 residues long. CDR3 sequence (DNA): TGTGCCAGTAGTACTCGGACTAGCGGGAGCTACAATGAGCAGTTCTTC. Protein sequence: CASSTRTSGSYNEQFF.

This chain uses TRBV9 with TRBJ2-1, with TRBD2 as a possible D gene (5 bases). V was trimmed by 6 bases and J by 6 bases, leaving 19 bases between them. Germline CDR1 is SGDLS and CDR2 is YYNGEE. The CDR3 totals 15 residues. The CDR3 loop is CASTQSGRASNEQFF. The CDR3 DNA reads as TGTGCCAGCACCCAATCGGGAAGGGCTAGCAATGAGCAGTTCTTC.

This clone is a singleton in its sample. The rearrangement uses TRBV15 and TRBJ2-7; D may be TRBD1 or TRBD2 (5 bases each). Per germline, CDR1 LNHNV and CDR2 YYDKDF (reference sequence). There are 22 residues in the CDR3. Between the trimmed V and J ends, which lost 0 bases and 4 bases, there was a span of 34 bases. The CDR3 is CATSRDGGYEGRFKVERYEQYF. The CDR3 bases are TGTGCCACCAGCAGAGATGGGGGTTATGAGGGCCGCTTCAAAGTCGAGCGGTACGAGCAGTACTTC. Supplemented by reference TRBV15 and TRBJ2-7, the full variable domain reads DAMVIQNPRYQVTQFGKPVTLSCSQTLNHNVMYWYQQKSSQAPKLLFHYYDKDFNNEADTPDNFQSRRPNTSFCFLDIRSPGLGDTAMYLCATSRDGGYEGRFKVERYEQYFGPGTRLTVT.

The gene calls are TRBV6-1 and TRBJ1-1; D gene ambiguous. V lost 6 bases and J 2 bases, leaving 4 bases between the germline ends. The CDR3 contains 11 residues. Germline V gives CDR1 MNHNS, CDR2 SASEGT. The DNA of the CDR3 is TGTGCCAGCAGGGACAACACTGAAGCTTTCTTT. Its translation is CASRDNTEAFF.

On this clone: The identical CDR3 is also encoded by other nucleotide sequences in the sample. The chain recombines TRBV29-1 with TRBJ2-7; D unresolved. The germline gives CDR1 SQVTM, CDR2 ANQGSEA. The CDR3 runs 11 residues. The V and J ends lost 3 bases and 3 bases respectively, with 6 bases between them. CDR3 loop: CSVDWGYEQYF. In DNA, the CDR3 is TGCAGCGTTGATTGGGGCTACGAGCAGTACTTC.

This clone was seen once. The identical CDR3 is also encoded by other nucleotide sequences in the sample. The V and J genes are TRBV9 and TRBJ2-5; D not resolved. Trimming left V 0 bases short and J 3 bases short, with 6 bases between. Germline V gene sequence: CDR1 SGDLS, CDR2 YYNGEE. CDR3 length equals 13 residues. CDR3 sequence (DNA): TGTGCCAGCAGCGTAGGGCAGAAAGAGACCCAGTACTTC. It yields the protein CASSVGQKETQYF.

The chain employs TRBV7-9 and TRBJ1-4; a possible D gene is TRBD1 (5 bases). V lost 5 bases to trimming and J lost 8 bases, with 18 bases between them. The CDR3 runs to 15 residues. The germline CDR1 and CDR2 sequences are SEHNR and FQNEAQ (reference sequence). CDR3 loop: CASSQNGQGGEKLFF. The DNA of the CDR3 is TGTGCCAGCAGCCAGAATGGGCAGGGTGGAGAAAAACTGTTTTTT.